This T cell receptor beta chain appears in the sequencing data of a study of spatial heterogeneity in lung cancer. Turning to the study itself: Detection of beta-chain sequences consistently exceeded that of alpha-chain sequences. Findings of the study overall: Tracking of tumor mutation counts was seen in expanded intratumoral alpha and beta TCR counts.

This clonotype was observed many times. Its antigen is not identified. Being off target in a library aimed at alpha chains, this beta chain has a size of little meaning. The CDR3 loop spans 12 amino acids. With 3 bases removed from V and 5 bases from J, the gap between germline ends came to 5 bases. The time point here: sample taken at primary tumor resection. Whole RNA obtained from tumor, nontumor lung or frozen PBMC underwent sequencing without sorting. The library protocol tagged each TCR cDNA with a unique molecular identifier. Each CDR3 protein is one row after TCRdb ran MiXCR on the 5' RACE reads. The repertoire includes about 17,000 distinct CDR3 sequences, around 6.2% of them detected once, and 6.8% sits in the top ten.

V is TRBV12-3 or TRBV12-4 and J is TRBJ1-5; D is uncertain. Here the sequenced sample was lung tumor tissue, taken at surgery. This sequence was found in a male donor with early-stage non-small cell lung cancer. CDR3 coding DNA: TGTGCCAGCAGTTTCGGGGATCAGCCCCAGCATTTT. Translating gives CASSFGDQPQHF.